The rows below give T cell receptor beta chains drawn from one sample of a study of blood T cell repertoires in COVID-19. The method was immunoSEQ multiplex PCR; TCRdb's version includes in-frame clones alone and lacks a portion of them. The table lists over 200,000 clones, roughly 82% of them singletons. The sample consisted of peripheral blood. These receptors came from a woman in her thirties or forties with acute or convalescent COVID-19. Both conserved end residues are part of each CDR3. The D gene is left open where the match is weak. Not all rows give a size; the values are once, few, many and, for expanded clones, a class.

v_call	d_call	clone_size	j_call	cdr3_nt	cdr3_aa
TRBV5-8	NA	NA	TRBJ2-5	TGTGCCAGCAGCTTGGCCTTGGCAGGATGGCGAGAGACCCAGTACTTC	CASSLALAGWRETQYF
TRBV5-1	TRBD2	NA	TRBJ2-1	TGCGCCAGCAGCGACGGACTAGCGGGAGTAGGGTCCTGGGGCAATGAGCAGTTCTTC	CASSDGLAGVGSWGNEQFF
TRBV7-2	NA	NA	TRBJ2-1	TGTGCCAGCAGCTTAGTAAGCTACTACAATGAGCAGTTCTTC	CASSLVSYYNEQFF
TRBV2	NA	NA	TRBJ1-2	TGTGCCAGCGGGGAGGGCTATGGCTACACCTTC	CASGEGYGYTF
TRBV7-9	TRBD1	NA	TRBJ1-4	TGTGCCAGCAGCACGGAAACCGGGACAGGGGACGAAAAACTGTTTTTT	CASSTETGTGDEKLFF
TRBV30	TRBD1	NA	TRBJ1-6	TGTGCCTGGAGTGTACGGGGACAGGTACATTCACCCCTCCACTTT	CAWSVRGQVHSPLHF
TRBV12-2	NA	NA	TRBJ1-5	TGTGCAAGTCGCTTAGCCGGGACAACTCAGCCCCAGCATTTT	CASRLAGTTQPQHF
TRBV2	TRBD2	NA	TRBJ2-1	TGTGCCAGCAGCCCACCGGCGGCTAGCGGGAACAATGAGCAGTTCTTC	CASSPPAASGNNEQFF
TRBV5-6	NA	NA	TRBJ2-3	TGTGCCAGCAGCTCCGGCCCGGGGAGCCCTAGCACAGATACGCAGTATTTT	CASSSGPGSPSTDTQYF
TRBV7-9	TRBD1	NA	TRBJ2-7	TGTGCCAGCAGCCCATGGGGGACAGGGTCTATCGAGCAGTACTTC	CASSPWGTGSIEQYF
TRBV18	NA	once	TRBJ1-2	TGTGCCAGCTCACCTAACCAGTCGACAGACTATGGCTACACCTTC	CASSPNQSTDYGYTF
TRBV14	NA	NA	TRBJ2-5	TGTGCCAGCAGCCAAGTCTCAGGAGGAGAGACCCAGTACTTC	CASSQVSGGETQYF
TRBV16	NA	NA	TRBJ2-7	TGTGCCAGCAGCCCCGCGGGCTACGAGCAGTACTTC	CASSPAGYEQYF
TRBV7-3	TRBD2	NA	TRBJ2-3	TGTGCCAGCAGCTTTGGACTAGCGGGGGGGCCGGGAGATACGCAGTATTTT	CASSFGLAGGPGDTQYF
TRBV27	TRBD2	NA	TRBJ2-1	TGTGCCAGCAGTTTATCCCGGACTAGCGGGGGGTATGAGCAGTTCTTC	CASSLSRTSGGYEQFF
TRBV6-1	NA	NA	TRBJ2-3	TGTGCCAGCAGTGACTTACAGGGATGGTCGGACACAGATACGCAGTATTTT	CASSDLQGWSDTDTQYF
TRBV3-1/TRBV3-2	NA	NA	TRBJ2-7	TGTGCCAGCAGCCAAGTGAGCTACGAGCAGTACTTC	CASSQVSYEQYF
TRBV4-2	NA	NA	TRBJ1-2	TGTGCCAGCAGCCAAGCGAACTATGGCTACACCTTC	CASSQANYGYTF
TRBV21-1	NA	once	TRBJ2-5	TGTGCCAGCAGCAAAGGTGGGGGGGGGCAAGAGACCCAGTACTTC	CASSKGGGGQETQYF
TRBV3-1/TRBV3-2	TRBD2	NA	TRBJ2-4	TGTGCCAGCAGCCCCCGAGGTAGCGGGAGGTTTGACATTCAGTACTTC	CASSPRGSGRFDIQYF
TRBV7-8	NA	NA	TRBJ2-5	TGTGCCAGCAGCCTCGGGGGACAGTTACAAGAGACCCAGTACTTC	CASSLGGQLQETQYF
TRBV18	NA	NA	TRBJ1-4	TGTGCCAGCTCATCATCCTCAGGGGATGAAAAACTGTTTTTT	CASSSSSGDEKLFF
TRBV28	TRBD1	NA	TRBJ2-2	TGTGCCAGCAGTTTAATGTCGACAGGGGCGGCTGGGGAGCTGTTTTTT	CASSLMSTGAAGELFF
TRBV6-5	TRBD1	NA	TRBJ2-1	TGTGCCAGCGGGAGACAGGGGAAGCGGGAGCAGTTCTTC	CASGRQGKREQFF
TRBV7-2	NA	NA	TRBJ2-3	TGTGCCAGCAGCTTAAGGATAGAGGCAGATACGCAGTATTTT	CASSLRIEADTQYF